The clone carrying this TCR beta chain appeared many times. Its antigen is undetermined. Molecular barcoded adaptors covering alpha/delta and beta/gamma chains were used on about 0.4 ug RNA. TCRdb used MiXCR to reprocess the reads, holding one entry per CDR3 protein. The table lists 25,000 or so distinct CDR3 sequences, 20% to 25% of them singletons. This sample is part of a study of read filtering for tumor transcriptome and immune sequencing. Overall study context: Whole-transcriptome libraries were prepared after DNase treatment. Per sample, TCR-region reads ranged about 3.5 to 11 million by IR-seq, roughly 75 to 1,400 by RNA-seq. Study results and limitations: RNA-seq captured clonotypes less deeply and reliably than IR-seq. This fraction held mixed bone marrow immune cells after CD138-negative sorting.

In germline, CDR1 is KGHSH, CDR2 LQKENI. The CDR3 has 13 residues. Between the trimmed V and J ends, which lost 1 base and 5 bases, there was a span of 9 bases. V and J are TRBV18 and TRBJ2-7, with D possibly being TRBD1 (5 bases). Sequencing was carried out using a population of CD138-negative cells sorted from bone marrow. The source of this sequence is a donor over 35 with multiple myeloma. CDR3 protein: CASSPLRANEQYF. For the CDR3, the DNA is TGTGCCAGCTCACCACTCAGGGCTAACGAGCAGTACTTC.